This entry describes one T cell receptor beta chain. V shed 1 base and J 0 bases; nucleotides not matched to a gene: 0. The V gene's germline CDR1 is MNHNS and CDR2 SASEGT. The CDR3 totals 15 residues. Clones were sequenced by immunoSEQ multiplex PCR, and TCRdb holds only the in-frame ones, with some missing. The sample contains 9,500 to 11,000 clones, about 88% of which appear only once. This specimen belongs to a study of blood T cell repertoires in COVID-19. The sequence was collected from a human donor in a cohort sampled during active COVID-19. Sequenced material: peripheral blood. The chain recombines TRBV6-1 with TRBJ2-7; TRBD1 matches 10 bases. CDR3 residues: CASSEGTGGSYEQYF. The DNA of the CDR3 is TGTGCCAGCAGTGAAGGGACAGGGGGCTCCTACGAGCAGTACTTC.